This TCR beta chain was obtained from a study of T cell repertoires in cytomegalovirus infection (dated by TCRdb to about 2019). Notes on the research overall: Donor HLA type was relevant to the analysis, because carriage of CMV infection together with the matching HLA type was indicated by public TCR beta signatures. Results the study describes overall, beyond this receptor: The ex vivo response was dominated by HLA-C-restricted CMV-specific TCR beta clonotypes, and the single most frequent clonotype in two of eight donors was supplied by these HLA-C-restricted clonotypes. In both this cohort and an independent roughly 350-donor cohort, the cumulative frequency of public TCR beta family members distinguished carriers of CMV infection plus the relevant HLA type.

The sequencer listed for this sample is Illumina HiSeq 1500. TCRdb reworked the public reads: Q25 trimming with fastp, MiXCR clone assembly, productive beta chains retained. Here each entry gathers all rows of one CDR3 protein and keeps the most common genes and DNA. The sample table lists approximately 490,000 distinct CDR3 sequences, approximately 10% of them with a count of one. Roughly 10% of the sample comes from the top ten. Taken from cysteine to phenylalanine, the CDR3 has 16 residues. Only the CDR3 DNA stays, 48 bases, in frame from base 1. CDR1 SNHLY and CDR2 FYNNEI are derived from the germline V gene. Relative to germline, V is 6 bases shorter and J is 2 bases shorter, with 17 bases between their ends. This clonotype was found many times. Its antigen is unknown. No much larger clone is present one base from it, and per-base qualities are unavailable.

The chain links TRBV2 with TRBJ2-1; possibly the D gene is TRBD2, per 6 matching bases. The sequence derives from a human donor in good health (CMV status not recorded). Some clones in this sample may be carry-over from other donors' samples. Sequenced sample: PBMCs. CDR3 sequence: CASRRRLAAPYNEQFF. The sequenced DNA: TGTGCCAGCAGAAGAAGGTTAGCGGCGCCCTACAATGAGCAGTTCTTC.